This TCR beta chain was captured in a study of blood T cell repertoires in COVID-19. Study summary: T cells, B-cell-depleted T cells, or PBMCs provided the cDNA or gDNA that served as material.

This clone was seen a single time. The CDR3 contains 14 residues. Trimming removed 5 bases from V and 8 bases from J, with 15 bases in between. CDR1 is SGHTA, CDR2 FQGNSA, per germline. The protocol was immunoSEQ multiplex PCR, while the TCRdb copy is restricted to in-frame clones and leaves out a portion. The repertoire holds about 160,000 clones, around 80% seen once, with roughly 9.2% in the top ten. The sequenced sample consisted of peripheral blood. The sequence derives from a woman of 80 years or more with active or convalescent COVID-19. The chain employs TRBV7-2 and TRBJ1-4, with D tentatively TRBD1 (5 bases). CDR3 DNA: TGTGCCAGCAGCCTCCAAAGGGGCGAGGAAAAACTGTTTTTT. Translated, it gives CASSLQRGEEKLFF.